This T cell receptor beta chain was recovered during a study of blood T cells in healthy people across ages. V lost 4 bases and J 3 bases, leaving 10 bases between the germline ends. Germline CDR1 and CDR2: SQVTM and ANQGSEA. The CDR3 consists of 12 residues. This clonotype has only a few counts. The target antigen is unknown. The CDR3 end shows no conserved phenylalanine or tryptophan, and so a read error is likely. A second PCR of about 6 to 12 cycles used a sample-barcoded 5' primer and a J-beta primer mix. TCRdb reanalysed the 5' RACE reads using MiXCR and keeps one entry per CDR3 protein. In the table there are about 720,000 distinct CDR3 sequences, approximately 25% of which are singletons. Notes on the study in general: The long-lived group displayed more naive CD4+ cells, plus higher diversity, than the aged donors did. TCR beta diversity, measured per million T cells, fell in a roughly linear way with age.

These data also featured in a second study, about T cells of mothers and their children. That investigation notes: The sample comes from fewer than 10 healthy Caucasian donors: mothers and children. Some 2.8 million TCR beta reads per child versus over 9 million per mother.

The gene calls are TRBV29-1 and TRBJ2-7; D uncertain. Sequenced material: blood. The sequence derives from a boy between 10 and 17 years old in good health. CDR3 coding DNA: TGCAGCGTTGTCCCGAACAACTACGAGCAGTACTCC. It yields the protein CSVVPNNYEQYS.